These 23 T cell receptor beta chains originate from one sample sequenced in a study of regulatory T cells in long-lasting Graves disease. With iRepertoire HTBI primers and Arm-PCR of CDR3 regions, TCR beta libraries were built. TCRdb re-called the multiplex PCR reads through MiXCR, storing one row per CDR3 protein. The sample contains under 500,000 distinct CDR3 sequences, around 20% of which appear only once. Indicated time point: persistent/refractory GD, antithyroid drugs over 5 years with positive TRAb. Scientists built the TCR library using RNA that was extracted from PBMCs. This specimen consisted of peripheral blood mononuclear cells (PBMCs), obtained when the disease was refractory, from a patient treated with antithyroid drugs. These receptors all come from a female donor with Graves disease.

This clonotype has just a few counts. The chain has TRBV12-3 or TRBV12-4 and TRBJ2-7, with 7 bases aligning to TRBD2. The CDR3 extends over 13 amino acids. With V trimmed by 5 bases and J by 3 bases, 4 bases remained unmatched. The CDR3 loop reads CASSAGVRYEQYF. The CDR3 DNA sequence: TGTGCCAGCAGTGCGGGGGTGCGCTACGAGCAGTACTTC.

This chain uses TRBV20-1 with TRBJ2-7; 11 nucleotides agree with TRBD2. Germline values: CDR1 DFQATT, CDR2 SNEGSKA (reference sequence). The CDR3 contains 14 residues. Trimming cost V 3 bases and J 3 bases; bases outside gene matches: 4. The CDR3 DNA follows: TGCAGTGCTAGTAGCGGGAGGGTGGGCTACGAGCAGTACTTC. Protein: CSASSGRVGYEQYF.

The chain links TRBV3-1 to TRBJ2-2; TRBD1 agrees at 8 bases. Germline V lookup: CDR1 LGHDT, CDR2 YNNKEL (reference sequence). Trimming removed 6 bases from V and 5 bases from J; junction bases left unmatched: 8. This CDR3 region has 15 residues. In nucleotides, the CDR3 is TGTGCCAGCAGTCGACAGGGGTTTTTGACCGGGGAGCTGTTTTTT. Translation: CASSRQGFLTGELFF.

J is TRBJ2-1 and V is TRBV28; tentative D call: TRBD2 (6 bases). The CDR3 loop spans 12 amino acids. CDR1 is MDHEN and CDR2 is SYDVKM in the germline V gene. V lost 6 bases and J lost 5, with 8 bases in between. CDR3 sequence: CASRLANNEQFF. The CDR3 coding sequence is TGTGCCAGCAGACTAGCCAACAATGAGCAGTTCTTC.

This clonotype was found many times. J is TRBJ2-7 and V is TRBV11-2, with TRBD1 matching over 8 bases. Germline V gives CDR1 SGHAT, CDR2 FQNNGV. The CDR3 length is 14 residues. After removal of 5 bases from V and 3 bases from J, the junction contained 6 bases not matched to a gene. DNA for the CDR3: TGTGCCAGCAGCCCACGGACAGGGAACTACGAGCAGTACTTC. Protein: CASSPRTGNYEQYF.

Only a few counts were recorded for this clonotype. The rearrangement uses TRBV19 and TRBJ2-5; 13 bases are a match to TRBD2. V lost 5 bases, J lost 4 bases, and 4 bases stayed unmatched. The CDR3 sequence is 15 residues long. Germline-derived CDR1 and CDR2 are LNHDA and SQIVND (reference sequence). CDR3 sequence (DNA): TGTGCCAGTAGTGTGGGACTAGCGGGAACAGAGACCCAGTACTTC. This encodes CASSVGLAGTETQYF. The entire variable domain, with the rest obtained from reference TRBV19 and TRBJ2-5, is as follows: DGGITQSPKYLFRKEGQNVTLSCEQNLNHDAMYWYRQDPGQGLRLIYYSQIVNDFQKGDIAEGYSVSREKKESFPLTVTSAQKNPTAFYLCASSVGLAGTETQYFGPGTRLLVL.

This clonotype was observed a single time. V and J are TRBV7-9 and TRBJ2-1; D not resolved. V was clipped by 1 base and J by 8 bases, with 6 bases between them. Germline V gene sequence: CDR1 SEHNR, CDR2 FQNEAQ (reference sequence). The CDR3 runs to 12 residues. Here the CDR3 DNA reads TGTGCCAGCAGCTTAGAGCTCCATGAGCAGTTCTTC. Translating gives CASSLELHEQFF.

The sample holds one count of this clonotype. The chain couples TRBV19 to TRBJ2-1; D is ambiguous. Deletions cut 6 bases from V and 3 bases from J, with 18 bases between. This CDR3 comprises 16 residues. CDR1 is LNHDA and CDR2 is SQIVND in the germline V gene (reference sequence). The CDR3 here is CASRNDWTEGYNEQFF. The CDR3 coding sequence is TGTGCCAGTAGGAATGATTGGACGGAAGGCTACAATGAGCAGTTCTTC.

This clonotype was counted between two and nine times. The genes are TRBV7-2 and TRBJ2-6; 7 nucleotides align to TRBD2. J gave up 0 bases and V 4 bases, and 18 bases lay outside the gene matches. Germline CDR1 reads SGHTA; CDR2 reads FQGNSA. The CDR3 has 21 residues. The CDR3 is CASSSERDRLSPSSGANVLTF. CDR3 coding DNA: TGTGCCAGCAGCTCCGAGCGGGACCGACTTTCCCCAAGCTCTGGGGCCAACGTCCTGACTTTC.

This clonotype was seen once. The chain recombines TRBV5-1 with TRBJ2-1; unclear D gene. V lost 3 bases and J 5 bases, leaving 12 bases between the germline ends. This CDR3 contains 14 residues. From germline, CDR1 is SGHRS and CDR2 YFSETQ. The CDR3 reads CASSSDTANNEQFF. CDR3 sequence (DNA): TGCGCCAGCAGCTCCGATACGGCGAACAATGAGCAGTTCTTC.

This clonotype was recorded many times. This chain uses TRBV3-1 with TRBJ1-5, with D maybe TRBD1 (5 bases). V lost 0 bases, J lost 3 bases, and 9 bases lay in between. CDR3 length: 15 amino acids. Germline V gives CDR1 LGHDT, CDR2 YNNKEL (reference sequence). The CDR3 DNA sequence: TGTGCCAGCAGCCAAGACCCAGGGACCAATCAGCCCCAGCATTTT. The encoded protein is CASSQDPGTNQPQHF.

The chain links TRBV5-1 to TRBJ1-1; 12 bases line up with TRBD1. The germline V gene encodes CDR1 SGHRS and CDR2 YFSETQ. This CDR3 is 16 amino acids long. Losses at the gene ends were 1 base for V and 6 bases for J; bases not matched to a gene: 7. The CDR3 sequence is CASSLSGTGGRAEAFF. CDR3 DNA: TGCGCCAGCAGCTTGTCCGGGACAGGGGGCCGCGCTGAAGCTTTCTTT.

Many counts were recorded for this clonotype. The chain couples TRBV12-3 or TRBV12-4 to TRBJ2-7; a possible D gene is TRBD1 (6 bases). This CDR3 comprises 13 residues. V was trimmed by 5 bases and J by 6 bases, leaving 14 bases between them. CDR3 loop: CASSITGKGEQYF. For the CDR3, the DNA is TGTGCCAGCAGTATAACAGGGAAGGGCGAGCAGTACTTC.

This clonotype was seen many times. The chain uses TRBV7-2 and TRBJ2-7; TRBD1 matches 9 bases. After removal of 3 bases from V and 1 base from J, the junction contained 4 bases not matched to a gene. Germline assignment: CDR1 SGHTA and CDR2 FQGNSA. The CDR3 spans 15 residues. The CDR3 bases are TGTGCCAGCAGCTTCGGGGGGACAGGGTCCTACGAGCAGTACTTC. This encodes CASSFGGTGSYEQYF.

This clonotype was detected only a few times. The J gene is TRBJ2-7, the V gene TRBV7-2; D is perhaps TRBD1 (6 bases). The CDR3 runs 16 residues. Germline CDR1 reads SGHTA; CDR2 reads FQGNSA. Deletions cut 4 bases from V and 4 bases from J, with 20 bases between. The CDR3, as DNA: TGTGCCAGCAGCTCGCCCGAGGGGGTGGTCGGATACGAGCAGTACTTC. Translating it yields CASSSPEGVVGYEQYF.

This chain uses TRBV20-1 with TRBJ2-1, with 13 bases fitting TRBD2. This CDR3 comprises 16 residues. Germline trimming cut 5 bases from V and 4 bases from J; bases unmatched to any gene: 8. CDR1 and CDR2 from the germline V gene are DFQATT and SNEGSKA (reference sequence). The CDR3 sequence is CSARPTSGRPYNEQFF. CDR3 sequence (DNA): TGCAGTGCTCGGCCGACTAGCGGGAGGCCATACAATGAGCAGTTCTTC.

This sequence joins TRBV20-1 and TRBJ1-3; D is uncertain. V was trimmed by 0 bases and J by 0 bases, leaving 9 bases between them. Germline CDR1 and CDR2: DFQATT and SNEGSKA (reference sequence). This CDR3 contains 15 residues. The CDR3 region is CSARDQRHSGNTIYF. The DNA of the CDR3 is TGCAGTGCTAGAGATCAGCGGCACTCTGGAAACACCATATATTTT.

This clonotype was detected only a few times. The chain couples TRBV5-1 to TRBJ2-7, with unresolved D. There are 14 residues in the CDR3. Trimming pared 0 bases from V and 6 bases from J, leaving 13 bases between. Germline V gene data show CDR1 as SGHRS and CDR2 as YFSETQ. In DNA form, the CDR3 reads TGCGCCAGCAGCTTGGTTCTAGGGTCTCTCGAGCAGTACTTC. This translates into CASSLVLGSLEQYF.

This clonotype was counted many times. This chain connects TRBV7-2 to TRBJ1-2; 7 nucleotides agree with TRBD1. Germline V gene data show CDR1 as SGHTA and CDR2 as FQGNSA. V shed 5 bases and J 7 bases; nucleotides not matched to a gene: 4. The CDR3 is 12 amino acids. The CDR3 loop reads CASSRQGPGYTF. CDR3 nucleotides: TGTGCCAGCAGCCGACAGGGTCCTGGCTACACCTTC.

This clonotype was counted a few times. The chain uses TRBV11-2 and TRBJ2-6; 9 nucleotides agree with TRBD1. The ends lost 4 bases at V and 2 bases at J; junction bases unmatched: 18. This CDR3 is 21 amino acids long. CDR1 is SGHAT, CDR2 FQNNGV, per germline. The CDR3 loop reads CASSSHLSGQGFLAGANVLTF. DNA for the CDR3: TGTGCCAGCAGCTCCCATCTATCGGGACAGGGATTTTTGGCTGGGGCCAACGTCCTGACTTTC.

This clonotype was picked up many times. This chain connects TRBV7-8 to TRBJ1-1, with 7 bases that match TRBD1. Germline values: CDR1 SGHVS, CDR2 FQNEAQ. Germline trimming cut 5 bases from V and 8 bases from J; bases unmatched to any gene: 8. The CDR3 extends over 13 amino acids. CDR3 DNA: TGTGCCAGCAGCCCACGACAGGGACCCGAAGCTTTCTTT. Translated, it gives CASSPRQGPEAFF.

Only a few counts were recorded for this clonotype. The chain recombines TRBV29-1 with TRBJ2-4; D is undetermined. Germline V gene data show CDR1 as SQVTM and CDR2 as ANQGSEA. The CDR3 contains 11 residues. V was clipped by 4 bases and J by 9 bases, with 10 bases between them. The CDR3 sequence is CSVVGSGIQYF. The CDR3 nucleotides read TGCAGCGTTGTTGGCTCCGGCATTCAGTACTTC.

This clonotype was seen many times. This chain uses TRBV20-1 with TRBJ1-1; no firm D call. Trimming stripped 5 bases from V and 1 base from J, with 11 bases between. Germline CDR1 is DFQATT and CDR2 is SNEGSKA (reference sequence). The CDR3 extends over 13 amino acids. The CDR3 region is CSASSRENTEAFF. CDR3 in DNA: TGCAGTGCTTCCAGCCGGGAGAACACTGAAGCTTTCTTT.